The T cell receptor (beta chain) under discussion was sequenced for a study of T cell changes during pregnancy in multiple sclerosis. Deletions cut 0 bases from V and 5 bases from J, with 21 bases between. Germline-derived CDR1 and CDR2 are GTSNPN and SVGIG (reference sequence). CDR3 length: 17 residues. Clones were read by immunoSEQ multiplex PCR, and TCRdb kept only the in-frame ones, dropping some. The repertoire includes about 71,000 clones, over 75% of them detected once, and approximately 5% sits in the top ten. The gene calls are TRBV30 and TRBJ2-3; D might be TRBD2 (6 bases). The TCR sequence derives from a female donor with multiple sclerosis, enrolled in a pregnancy study. The sample here was CD8+ T cells from peripheral blood mononuclear cells, taken before pregnancy. CDR3 nucleotides: TGTGCCTGGAGTGTTACCGGCGGGGACTTACTAGGAGATACGCAGTATTTT. It translates to CAWSVTGGDLLGDTQYF.